The 18 T cell receptor beta chains below all came from one sample that was sequenced in a study of control samples from healthy donors and cancer patients. Clones were sequenced by immunoSEQ multiplex PCR, and TCRdb holds only the in-frame ones, with some missing. The sample records about 92,000 clones, almost 85% being singletons. The sample comprised blood. The receptor source for this set is a woman in her sixties or seventies in good health.

V is TRBV10-1 and J is TRBJ2-3; D tentatively fits TRBD1 or TRBD2 (5 bases each). Looked up from germline, CDR1 is WNHNN and CDR2 is SYGVQD (reference sequence). CDR3 size: 14 residues. V was clipped by 1 base and J by 3 bases, with 8 bases between them. Written as DNA, the CDR3 is TGCGCCAGCAGTGAGTGGGGGACGACAGATACGCAGTATTTT. This gives the protein CASSEWGTTDTQYF.

The chain uses TRBV7-2 and TRBJ2-5; no clear D. CDR1 and CDR2 from the germline V gene are SGHTA and FQGNSA. The CDR3 contains 15 residues. Trimming shortened V by 5 bases and J by 5 bases, and 18 bases separated the two germline ends. CDR3 loop: CASSTRRALEETQYF. The CDR3 bases are TGTGCCAGCAGCACCCGCCGAGCACTCGAGGAGACCCAGTACTTC.

This chain connects TRBV7-8 to TRBJ2-2, with 12 positions matching TRBD2. Germline V gene data show CDR1 as SGHVS and CDR2 as FQNEAQ. The CDR3 runs to 15 residues. V shed 5 bases and J 6 bases; nucleotides not matched to a gene: 4. CDR3: CASSPRTSGAGELFF. DNA of the CDR3: TGTGCCAGCAGCCCGAGGACTAGCGGGGCCGGGGAGCTGTTTTTT.

The chain joins TRBV29-1 to TRBJ1-1, with D unclear. The V end was cut by 4 bases, the J end by 4 bases, with 13 bases between. Germline V gives CDR1 SQVTM, CDR2 ANQGSEA. The CDR3 totals 13 residues. The CDR3 protein is CSVVGTKVTEAFF. DNA for the CDR3: TGCAGCGTTGTGGGCACAAAAGTCACTGAAGCTTTCTTT.

The V call is TRBV5-8, the J call TRBJ1-1; D unresolved. V gave up 0 bases and J gave up 4 bases, with 10 bases separating them. The CDR3 runs to 14 residues. CDR1 and CDR2 (germline): SGHTS, YDEGEE. The DNA of the CDR3 is TGTGCCAGCAGCTTGGTAGGAGGGCCCACTGAAGCTTTCTTT. Residues: CASSLVGGPTEAFF.

This clone is a singleton in its sample. The V gene is TRBV29-1, the J gene TRBJ2-5, with 16 bases identical to TRBD2. Germline CDR1 and CDR2: SQVTM and ANQGSEA. The CDR3 is 16 residues long. Trimming took 5 bases from V and 5 from J; bases not matched to a gene: 8. This chain's CDR3 is CSVSTGTSGGAETQYF. The CDR3 region has the DNA TGCAGCGTTTCTACCGGGACTAGCGGGGGGGCGGAGACCCAGTACTTC. The variable domain in full, with the rest retrieved from reference TRBV29-1 and TRBJ2-5, is SAVISQKPSRDICQRGTSLTIQCQVDSQVTMMFWYRQQPGQSLTLIATANQGSEATYESGFVIDKFPISRPNLTFSTLTVSNMSPEDSSIYLCSVSTGTSGGAETQYFGPGTRLLVL.

The gene calls are TRBV4-1 and TRBJ1-1, with D possibly matching TRBD1 (6 bases). There are 17 residues in the CDR3. CDR1 is MGHRA and CDR2 is YSYEKL in the germline V gene. Trimming stripped 6 bases from V and 1 base from J, with 21 bases between. CDR3: CASRVILGATSNTEAFF. In DNA form, the CDR3 reads TGCGCCAGCAGGGTAATATTGGGGGCCACGTCGAACACTGAAGCTTTCTTT.

The genes are TRBV10-3 and TRBJ2-1; the match to TRBD1 covers 10 bases. This CDR3 is built from 17 residues. Trimming cost V 7 bases and J 1 base; bases outside gene matches: 10. Germline CDR1 is ENHRY and CDR2 is SYGVKD. CDR3 nucleotides: TGTGCCATCAAGCGGACAGGGGGTGGGAGTTCCTACAATGAGCAGTTCTTC. Translation: CAIKRTGGGSSYNEQFF.

This clone has a handful of counts. This chain joins TRBV2 and TRBJ2-3; 8 nucleotides agree with TRBD2. The V gene's germline CDR1 is SNHLY and CDR2 FYNNEI. The CDR3 loop spans 14 amino acids. V gave up 5 bases and J gave up 2 bases; unmatched junction bases: 3. The CDR3 region has the DNA TGTGCCAGCAGTTCTAGCGGGTTCACAGATACGCAGTATTTT. Protein: CASSSSGFTDTQYF.

This clone has more than one count but fewer than ten. The chain carries TRBV19 and TRBJ2-5; no definite D call. The CDR3 is made up of 13 amino acids. Germline CDR1 reads LNHDA; CDR2 reads SQIVND (reference sequence). V lost 3 bases and J lost 3, with 8 bases in between. The CDR3 nucleotides are TGTGCCAGTAGTATCGGCAGAAAAGAGACCCAGTACTTC. This translates into CASSIGRKETQYF.

This clone was picked up a small number of times. The chain is built from TRBV2 and TRBJ2-7, with a tentative D call TRBD2 (5 bases). There are 14 residues in the CDR3. Germline-derived CDR1 and CDR2 are SNHLY and FYNNEI. Trimming removed 7 bases at V and 2 bases at J, with 15 bases between. CDR3 sequence (DNA): TGTGCCAGCAATCGACGGGGAACTACCTACGAGCAGTACTTC. It is translated as CASNRRGTTYEQYF. The full variable domain, completed using reference TRBV2 and TRBJ2-7, is EPEVTQTPSHQVTQMGQEVILRCVPISNHLYFYWYRQILGQKVEFLVSFYNNEISEKSEIFDDQFSVERPDGSNFTLKIRSTKLEDSAMYFCASNRRGTTYEQYFGPGTRLTVT.

The J gene is TRBJ2-1, the V gene TRBV7-2, with 9 bases matching TRBD2. The CDR3 has 14 amino acids. Germline lookup yields CDR1 SGHTA and CDR2 FQGNSA. Trimming at V came to 6 bases and at J to 8 bases, leaving 8 bases not matched to a gene. As DNA, the CDR3 is TGTGCCAGCAGTACCCGCGGGGGGGCCGATGAGCAGTTCTTC. It translates to CASSTRGGADEQFF.

V usage is TRBV19 and J usage is TRBJ2-3; 9 nucleotides match TRBD2. The junction had 10 bases not matched to a gene; V was cut back by 6 bases and J by 3 bases. The CDR3 sequence is 16 residues long. Germline loops: CDR1 LNHDA, CDR2 SQIVND (reference sequence). The CDR3 here is CASRSSGTTITDTQYF. Here the CDR3 DNA reads TGTGCCAGTAGGTCTAGCGGGACTACGATAACAGATACGCAGTATTTT.

The V call is TRBV27, the J call TRBJ1-4; possible D gene TRBD1, 6 bases. Trimming took off 4 bases at V and 7 bases at J, with 13 bases between the two ends. Germline lookup yields CDR1 MNHEY and CDR2 SMNVEV (reference sequence). There are 14 residues in the CDR3. The CDR3 spells CASSYQGLAEKLFF. The CDR3 DNA is TGTGCCAGCAGTTATCAGGGGCTGGCTGAAAAACTGTTTTTT.

The chain is built from TRBV3-1 (or the pseudogene TRBV3-2) and TRBJ2-5; TRBD2 aligns across 11 bases. The CDR3 is made up of 15 amino acids. The J segment lost 1 base and the V segment lost 6 bases, leaving 4 bases of the junction unmatched. Germline V gene lookup returns CDR1 LGHDT and CDR2 YNNKEL (reference sequence). DNA for the CDR3: TGTGCCAGCAGACCGACTAGCGGGGCCCAAGAGACCCAGTACTTC. Residues: CASRPTSGAQETQYF.

This sequence joins TRBV7-2 and TRBJ1-2; TRBD1 might be the D (5 bases). Trimming shortened V by 1 base and J by 8 bases, and 8 bases separated the two germline ends. Germline V CDR1 and CDR2: SGHTA, FQGNSA. The CDR3 is 12 amino acids. The CDR3 spells CASSLDRRGYTF. CDR3 sequence (DNA): TGTGCCAGCAGCTTAGACAGGAGGGGCTACACCTTC.

The chain carries TRBV4-1 and TRBJ1-4; D is perhaps TRBD1 (5 bases). Germline assignment: CDR1 MGHRA and CDR2 YSYEKL. The CDR3 extends over 14 amino acids. V gave up 4 bases and J gave up 8 bases, with 14 bases separating them. CDR3 bases: TGCGCCAGCAGCCCCAGGGCGATGGAGGAAAAACTGTTTTTT. This gives the protein CASSPRAMEEKLFF.

The chain carries TRBV6-1 and TRBJ1-1, with D hard to call. Per the germline V gene, CDR1 is MNHNS and CDR2 is SASEGT. V was clipped by 1 base and J by 5 bases, with 14 bases between them. The CDR3 runs 15 residues. CDR3 amino acids: CASSEVGRFWTEAFF. The DNA for the CDR3 is TGTGCCAGCAGTGAAGTGGGCAGATTCTGGACTGAAGCTTTCTTT.